These 6 T cell receptor beta chains share one sample of origin, sequenced in a study of T cell changes during pregnancy in multiple sclerosis. Repertoires were generated with immunoSEQ multiplex PCR, while TCRdb's copy carries only in-frame clones and drops some. Among around 34,000 clones listed, approximately 94% were seen once. Here the sequenced sample was CD4+ T cells from peripheral blood mononuclear cells, taken in the second trimester of pregnancy. These TCRs come from a female donor with multiple sclerosis, enrolled in a pregnancy study.

The chain couples TRBV28 to TRBJ2-5; the D gene is possibly TRBD1 (6 bases). Per germline, CDR1 MDHEN and CDR2 SYDVKM. The CDR3 consists of 13 residues. V lost 11 bases and J lost 0, with 13 bases in between. This chain's CDR3 is CAVHYRDQETQYF. The CDR3 nucleotides are TGTGCCGTACATTACAGGGACCAAGAGACCCAGTACTTC.

The chain joins TRBV28 to TRBJ1-2, with TRBD1 matching over 8 bases. The V gene's germline CDR1 is MDHEN and CDR2 SYDVKM. The J segment lost 4 bases and the V segment lost 7 bases, leaving 8 bases of the junction unmatched. The CDR3 totals 14 residues. The CDR3 DNA is TGTGCCAGCACCATGGACAGGGTTAGCTATGGCTACACCTTC. This encodes CASTMDRVSYGYTF.

This chain uses TRBV7-9 with TRBJ2-1; 14 bases align to TRBD2. Germline-derived CDR1 and CDR2 are SEHNR and FQNEAQ (reference sequence). The CDR3 extends over 17 amino acids. Unmatched junction bases numbered 11, after V lost 5 bases and J lost 8 bases. The CDR3 protein is CASSGTSGGPARYEQFF. The DNA of the CDR3 is TGTGCCAGCAGCGGGACTAGCGGGGGCCCCGCGAGGTATGAGCAGTTCTTC.

In its sample, this clone was seen a few times. This chain connects TRBV5-1 to TRBJ1-1; TRBD1 matches 9 bases. The junction had 6 bases not matched to a gene; V was cut back by 4 bases and J by 5 bases. Germline CDR1 and CDR2: SGHRS and YFSETQ. This CDR3 contains 14 residues. CDR3: CASSTGQGRTEAFF. The CDR3 nucleotides are TGCGCCAGCAGCACCGGACAGGGGAGGACTGAAGCTTTCTTT.

In DNA, the CDR3 is TGTGCCAGCAGCCCCCGTAGCCTTTCGGGCGGGCGGGGTGAGCAGTTCTTC. It codes for CASSPRSLSGGRGEQFF. The chain links TRBV9 to TRBJ2-1; tentatively, D is TRBD2 (6 bases). V lost 4 bases, J lost 9 bases, and 26 bases lay in between. This CDR3 comprises 17 residues. The V gene's germline CDR1 is SGDLS and CDR2 YYNGEE.

The chain uses TRBV11-3 and TRBJ2-2; D not resolved. CDR3 length: 16 amino acids. Germline lookup yields CDR1 SGHNT and CDR2 YENEEA. The V and J ends lost 1 base and 2 bases respectively, with 11 bases between them. The CDR3: CASSLVAGGNTGELFF. The CDR3 region has the DNA TGTGCCAGCAGCTTAGTAGCTGGTGGAAACACCGGGGAGCTGTTTTTT.